The 10 T cell receptor beta chains below come from one sample, sequenced in a study of OX40 agonist ivuxolimab in advanced cancers. Assay used: immunoSEQ multiplex PCR; TCRdb lists only in-frame clones, some missing. The sample has about 65,000 clones; over 75% are singletons. Sample: CD4+ or CD8+ T cells sorted from blood, taken in a trial of the OX40 agonist ivuxolimab. Receptors were obtained from an adult with an advanced solid tumor such as melanoma, head and neck, liver or kidney cancer.

This clone has just a few counts. This chain connects TRBV10-1 to TRBJ2-5; D ambiguous. This CDR3 has 14 residues. Trimming cost V 0 bases and J 2 bases, with 7 bases left between them. Germline V gene data show CDR1 as WNHNN and CDR2 as SYGVQD (reference sequence). CDR3 sequence reads: CASSESSQQETQYF. CDR3 DNA: TGCGCCAGCAGTGAGTCTTCCCAGCAAGAGACCCAGTACTTC.

The chain uses TRBV30 and TRBJ2-3; D may be TRBD2 (6 bases). The V end lost 6 bases, the J end lost 3 bases, and 13 bases lay between the germline ends. CDR3 length: 13 residues. Germline CDR1 and CDR2: GTSNPN and SVGIG (reference sequence). CDR3 DNA: TGTGCCTGCCGGGGGAGGAGTACAGATACGCAGTATTTT. This translates into CACRGRSTDTQYF.

The chain employs TRBV4-2 and TRBJ1-4, with D tentatively TRBD1 (5 bases). V dropped 4 bases and J dropped 1 base, with 13 bases sitting between them. This CDR3 region has 16 residues. From germline, CDR1 is LGHNA and CDR2 YNFKEQ. The CDR3 here is CASSLVGEGTNEKLFF. The CDR3 DNA reads as TGTGCCAGCAGCCTTGTGGGGGAGGGAACTAATGAAAAACTGTTTTTT.

The rearrangement uses TRBV18 and TRBJ2-7; D remains ambiguous. The CDR3 is 14 amino acids. Trimming left V 3 bases short and J 5 bases short, with 14 bases between. Germline V gene sequence: CDR1 KGHSH, CDR2 LQKENI. The CDR3 protein is CASSPPGPRNEQYF. The CDR3 DNA sequence: TGTGCCAGCTCACCCCCCGGCCCTAGGAACGAGCAGTACTTC.

The chain is built from TRBV7-8 and TRBJ2-2; 9 positions match TRBD1. Looked up from germline, CDR1 is SGHVS and CDR2 is FQNEAQ. The CDR3 length is 15 residues. V shed 5 bases, J shed 6 bases, and the junction held 7 bases outside the gene matches. The CDR3 DNA reads as TGTGCCAGCAGCCCGGGACAGGGACGGCCCGGGGAGCTGTTTTTT. Protein sequence: CASSPGQGRPGELFF.

The chain joins TRBV10-3 to TRBJ2-3; D perhaps matches TRBD2 (7 bases). The CDR3 has 17 amino acids. The germline V gene has CDR1 ENHRY and CDR2 SYGVKD. The V gene lost 4 bases and the J gene lost 0 bases, with 17 bases spanning the gap. This CDR3 reads CAISGERGGSSTDTQYF. The CDR3 bases are TGTGCCATCAGTGGAGAGAGGGGGGGCTCTAGCACAGATACGCAGTATTTT.

The J gene is TRBJ2-7, the V gene TRBV5-4, with D tentatively TRBD1 (6 bases). This CDR3 is built from 14 residues. Germline V gene data show CDR1 as SGHNT and CDR2 as YYREEE (reference sequence). Trimming took off 4 bases at V and 3 bases at J, with 14 bases between the two ends. CDR3 protein: CASSPGQKSYEQYF. The CDR3, as DNA: TGTGCCAGCAGCCCAGGACAGAAAAGCTACGAGCAGTACTTC.

In its sample, this clone was seen a few times. CDR3 residues: CASSFWDRNTEAFF. Here the CDR3 DNA reads TGTGCCAGCAGCTTTTGGGACCGGAACACTGAAGCTTTCTTT. The chain employs TRBV5-6 and TRBJ1-1; D possibly corresponds to TRBD1 (5 bases). With 2 bases removed from V and 1 base from J, the gap between germline ends came to 9 bases. Germline CDR1 reads SGHDT; CDR2 reads YYEEEE. The CDR3 has 14 amino acids. Complete variable domain (other parts from reference TRBV5-6 and TRBJ1-1): DAGVTQSPTHLIKTRGQQVTLRCSPKSGHDTVSWYQQALGQGPQFIFQYYEEEERQRGNFPDRFSGHQFPNYSSELNVNALLLGDSALYLCASSFWDRNTEAFFGQGTRLTVV.

The J gene is TRBJ1-3, the V gene TRBV6-1; D ambiguous. The CDR3 has 15 residues. The V end was cut by 2 bases, the J end by 0 bases, with 8 bases between. Germline V gene sequence: CDR1 MNHNS, CDR2 SASEGT. CDR3 residues: CASSEKVNSGNTIYF. The DNA for the CDR3 is TGTGCCAGCAGTGAAAAGGTGAACTCTGGAAACACCATATATTTT.

The rearrangement joins TRBV7-9 to TRBJ2-6, with 8 bases aligning to TRBD2. The CDR3 spans 16 residues. Germline values: CDR1 SEHNR, CDR2 FQNEAQ (reference sequence). The ends lost 0 bases at V and 4 bases at J; junction bases unmatched: 2. Here the CDR3 reads CASSLALAAGANVLTF. The CDR3, as DNA: TGTGCCAGCAGCTTAGCACTAGCGGCCGGGGCCAACGTCCTGACTTTC. The full variable domain, in which reference TRBV7-9 and TRBJ2-6 provide the parts outside the CDR3, is DTGVSQNPRHKITKRGQNVTFRCDPISEHNRLYWYRQTLGQGPEFLTYFQNEAQLEKSRLLSDRFSAERPKGSFSTLEIQRTEQGDSAMYLCASSLALAAGANVLTFGAGSRLTVL.